Each of the 14 T cell receptor beta chains below was sequenced from the same sample in a study of T cells in Graves' hyperthyroidism and ophthalmopathy. Amplified regions were TCR beta CDR3 sequences from RNA transcripts. First-round RT-PCR with HTBI primers amplified the TCR CDR3 region. TCRdb itself ran the multiplex PCR reads through MiXCR, one entry per CDR3 protein. The sample has some 740,000 distinct CDR3 sequences, 11% to 15% seen once. The sequenced sample consisted of blood. All receptors derive from a woman in her late teens or twenties with Graves' hyperthyroidism.

About this clonotype: At one end, the junction sequence differs from germline, possibly due to a read error. This chain uses TRBV7-9 with TRBJ2-3; D not resolved. The CDR3 spans 13 residues. Germline V gene data show CDR1 as SEHNR and CDR2 as FQNEAQ (reference sequence). The CDR3 DNA sequence: TGTGCCAGCAGCTTAGTAGGTTCAGATACGCGGTATTTT. Its translation is CASSLVGSDTRYF.

V usage is TRBV4-3 and J usage is TRBJ2-3; 9 bases are shared with TRBD2. The CDR3 length is 15 residues. The J segment lost 1 base and the V segment lost 3 bases, leaving 2 bases of the junction unmatched. Per the germline V gene, CDR1 is LGHNA and CDR2 is YSLEER. CDR3 protein: CASSQTSGGTDTQYF. The CDR3 nucleotides are TGCGCCAGCAGCCAGACTAGCGGAGGCACAGATACGCAGTATTTT.

CDR3 region: CASSLGWTSGAYNEQFF. Here the CDR3 DNA reads TGTGCCAGCAGCTTGGGGTGGACTAGCGGGGCCTACAATGAGCAGTTCTTC. This chain connects TRBV11-2 to TRBJ2-1, with 12 bases fitting TRBD2. Looked up from germline, CDR1 is SGHAT and CDR2 is FQNNGV. This CDR3 is built from 17 residues. The V gene end was trimmed by 3 bases and the J gene end by 2 bases; junction bases not matched to a gene: 5. Complete variable domain (other parts from reference TRBV11-2 and TRBJ2-1): EAGVAQSPRYKIIEKRQSVAFWCNPISGHATLYWYQQILGQGPKLLIQFQNNGVVDDSQLPKDRFSAERLKGVDSTLKIQPAKLEDSAVYLCASSLGWTSGAYNEQFFGPGTRLTVL.

This clonotype has ten or more counts. CDR3 in amino acids: CASGAGSSETQYF. The CDR3 DNA is TGTGCCAGCGGAGCGGGATCAAGCGAGACCCAGTACTTC. The chain couples TRBV28 to TRBJ2-5, with TRBD2 identical over 7 bases. Unmatched junction bases numbered 8, after V lost 8 bases and J lost 5 bases. The CDR3 covers 13 residues. CDR1 and CDR2 from the germline V gene are MDHEN and SYDVKM.

The V gene is TRBV24-1, the J gene TRBJ2-1, with 8 bases aligning to TRBD1. The germline gives CDR1 KGHDR, CDR2 SFDVKD. CDR3 length equals 15 residues. V gave up 3 bases and J gave up 5 bases; unmatched junction bases: 5. The CDR3 region is CATSDPGQGNNEQFF. As DNA, the CDR3 is TGTGCCACCAGTGATCCTGGACAGGGAAACAATGAGCAGTTCTTC.

V gene TRBV13 combines with J gene TRBJ2-7, with D unclear. The CDR3 runs 12 residues. The germline V gene has CDR1 PRHDT and CDR2 FYEKMQ (reference sequence). V was pared by 0 bases and J by 7 bases, with 7 bases between. For the CDR3, the DNA is TGTGCCAGCAGCTTAGGACTTAAGGAGCAGTACTTC. This encodes CASSLGLKEQYF.

There are many counts of this clonotype. The chain links TRBV28 to TRBJ2-3; 8 bases map to TRBD2. In germline, CDR1 is MDHEN, CDR2 SYDVKM. The CDR3 is 13 residues long. CDR3: CWAASGSTDTQYF. The CDR3 nucleotides read TGTTGGGCAGCTAGCGGGAGCACAGATACGCAGTATTTT.

This clonotype was counted at least ten times. This rearrangement joins TRBV10-3 to TRBJ2-3; D call uncertain. The V gene lost 7 bases and the J gene lost 0 bases, with 8 bases spanning the gap. The CDR3 consists of 13 residues. Germline V gives CDR1 ENHRY, CDR2 SYGVKD. Here the CDR3 reads CAIKWASTDTQYF. The CDR3 DNA follows: TGTGCCATCAAGTGGGCTAGCACAGATACGCAGTATTTT.

This clonotype showed up many times. This chain links TRBV3-1 with TRBJ2-1; a weak D match, TRBD1 (5 bases). The germline CDR1 and CDR2 sequences are LGHDT and YNNKEL (reference sequence). Trimming pared 3 bases from V and 5 bases from J, leaving 17 bases between. The length of the CDR3 is 16 residues. In nucleotides, the CDR3 is TGTGCCAGCAGCCAGCCCGCAGGGTGGGTTGACAATGAGCAGTTCTTC. The encoded protein is CASSQPAGWVDNEQFF.

This clonotype showed up many times. The CDR3 DNA sequence: TGTGCCAGCAGGCCCTATATGAAACAGAACACTGAAGCTTTCTTT. This encodes CASRPYMKQNTEAFF. This sequence joins TRBV6-2 or TRBV6-3 and TRBJ1-1, with unresolved D. The CDR3 contains 15 residues. Germline V CDR1 and CDR2: MNHEY, SVGEGT. Trimming took off 6 bases at V and 1 base at J, with 15 bases between the two ends.

This clonotype was seen a handful of times. The rearrangement joins TRBV7-9 to TRBJ2-5; perhaps TRBD2 as D (6 bases). CDR1 is SEHNR and CDR2 is FQNEAQ in the germline V gene (reference sequence). The CDR3 length is 13 residues. Deletions cut 11 bases from V and 2 bases from J, with 15 bases between. CDR3 loop: CAGGWDSQETQYF. The DNA of the CDR3 is TGTGCCGGAGGTTGGGACTCTCAAGAGACCCAGTACTTC.

The rearrangement links TRBV11-2 to TRBJ2-7, with a tentative D call TRBD1 (6 bases). Trimming took 3 bases from V and 0 from J, leaving 12 bases between them. The CDR3 has 15 amino acids. The V gene's germline CDR1 is SGHAT and CDR2 FQNNGV. The CDR3 DNA follows: TGTGCCAGCAGCTTCTCCGGGGACAACTCCTACGAGCAGTACTTC. Its translation is CASSFSGDNSYEQYF.

V and J are TRBV6-5 and TRBJ1-3, with TRBD1 matching 8 bases. The CDR3 totals 15 residues. Trimming cost V 4 bases and J 0 bases; bases outside gene matches: 2. Germline loops: CDR1 MNHEY, CDR2 SVGAGI. Here the CDR3 DNA reads TGTGCCAGCAGTTGGACAGGGAGCTCTGGAAACACCATATATTTT. Translated, it gives CASSWTGSSGNTIYF.

This clonotype was recorded at least ten times. V gene TRBV11-2 combines with J gene TRBJ2-1, with 10 bases matching TRBD2. The junction had 11 bases not matched to a gene; V was cut back by 0 bases and J by 9 bases. Germline V gives CDR1 SGHAT, CDR2 FQNNGV. CDR3 length: 17 residues. CDR3 amino acids: CASSLDWSGRARAEQFF. The CDR3 DNA is TGTGCCAGCAGCTTAGATTGGAGCGGGAGGGCCCGGGCTGAGCAGTTCTTC.